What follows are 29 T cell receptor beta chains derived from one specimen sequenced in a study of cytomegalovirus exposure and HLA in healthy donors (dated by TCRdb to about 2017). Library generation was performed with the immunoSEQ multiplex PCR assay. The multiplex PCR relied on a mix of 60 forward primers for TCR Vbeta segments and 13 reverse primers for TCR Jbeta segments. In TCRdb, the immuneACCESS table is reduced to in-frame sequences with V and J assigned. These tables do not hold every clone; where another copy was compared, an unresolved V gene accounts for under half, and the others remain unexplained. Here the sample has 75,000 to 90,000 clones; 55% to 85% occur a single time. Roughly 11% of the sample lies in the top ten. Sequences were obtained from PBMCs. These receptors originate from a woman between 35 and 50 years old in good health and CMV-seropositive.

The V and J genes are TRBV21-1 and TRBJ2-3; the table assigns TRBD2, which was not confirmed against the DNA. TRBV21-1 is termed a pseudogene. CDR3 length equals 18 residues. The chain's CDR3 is CASSKGPSGPKGTDTQYF. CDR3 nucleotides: TGTGCCAGCAGCAAAGGGCCTAGCGGGCCCAAGGGCACAGATACGCAGTATTTT.

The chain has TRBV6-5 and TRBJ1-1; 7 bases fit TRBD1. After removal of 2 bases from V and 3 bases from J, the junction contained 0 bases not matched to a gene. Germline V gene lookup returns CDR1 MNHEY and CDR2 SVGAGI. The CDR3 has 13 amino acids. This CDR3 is CASSYDRDTEAFF. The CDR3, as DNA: TGTGCCAGCAGTTACGACAGGGACACTGAAGCTTTCTTT.

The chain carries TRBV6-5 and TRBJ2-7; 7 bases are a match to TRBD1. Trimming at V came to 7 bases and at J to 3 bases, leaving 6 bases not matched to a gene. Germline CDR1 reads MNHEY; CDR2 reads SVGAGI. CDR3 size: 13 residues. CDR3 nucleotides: TGTGCCAGCAAAACGACAGGGAGCTACGAGCAGTACTTC. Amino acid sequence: CASKTTGSYEQYF.

CDR3 sequence reads: CASSLPPPGRRAEAFF. The CDR3 nucleotides are TGTGCCAGCAGCTTACCACCCCCGGGGAGGAGGGCTGAAGCTTTCTTT. The rearrangement uses TRBV7-2 and TRBJ1-1; D remains unclear. This CDR3 comprises 16 residues. V lost 2 bases to trimming and J lost 6 bases, with 19 bases between them. Germline lookup yields CDR1 SGHTA and CDR2 FQGNSA.

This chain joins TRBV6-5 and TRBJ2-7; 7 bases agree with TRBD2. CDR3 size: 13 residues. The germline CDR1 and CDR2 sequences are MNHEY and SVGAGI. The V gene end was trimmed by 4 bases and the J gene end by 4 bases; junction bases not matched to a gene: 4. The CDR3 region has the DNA TGTGCCAGCAGTTCCGGGACTAAATACGAGCAGTACTTC. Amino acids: CASSSGTKYEQYF.

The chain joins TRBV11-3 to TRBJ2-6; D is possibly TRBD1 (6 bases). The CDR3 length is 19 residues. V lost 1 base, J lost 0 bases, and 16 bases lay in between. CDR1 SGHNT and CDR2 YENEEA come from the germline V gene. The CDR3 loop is CASSLGRGSSASGANVLTF. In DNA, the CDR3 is TGTGCCAGCAGCTTAGGAAGGGGGTCGAGTGCCTCTGGGGCCAACGTCCTGACTTTC. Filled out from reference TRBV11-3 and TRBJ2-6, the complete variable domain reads EAGVVQSPRYKIIEKKQPVAFWCNPISGHNTLYWYLQNLGQGPELLIRYENEEAVDDSQLPKDRFSAERLKGVDSTLKIQPAELGDSAVYLCASSLGRGSSASGANVLTFGAGSRLTVL.

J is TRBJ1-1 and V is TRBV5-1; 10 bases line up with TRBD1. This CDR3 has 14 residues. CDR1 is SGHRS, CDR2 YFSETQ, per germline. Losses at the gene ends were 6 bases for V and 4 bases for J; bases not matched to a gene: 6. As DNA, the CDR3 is TGCGCCAGCACCCGGACAGGGGGTGGCACTGAAGCTTTCTTT. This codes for CASTRTGGGTEAFF.

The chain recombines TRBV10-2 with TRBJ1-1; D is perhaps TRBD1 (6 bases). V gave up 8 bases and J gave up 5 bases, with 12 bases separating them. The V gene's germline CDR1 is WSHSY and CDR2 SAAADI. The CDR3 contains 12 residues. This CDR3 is CASCTGRTEAFF. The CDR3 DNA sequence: TGCGCCAGCTGCACAGGGCGGACTGAAGCTTTCTTT.

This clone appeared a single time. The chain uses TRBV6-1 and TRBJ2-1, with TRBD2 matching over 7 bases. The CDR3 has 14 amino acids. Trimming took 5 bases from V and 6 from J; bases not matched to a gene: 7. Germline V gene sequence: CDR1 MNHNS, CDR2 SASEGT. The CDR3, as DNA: TGTGCCAGCAGTCGGACTAGAGGCTTCAATGAGCAGTTCTTC. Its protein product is CASSRTRGFNEQFF.

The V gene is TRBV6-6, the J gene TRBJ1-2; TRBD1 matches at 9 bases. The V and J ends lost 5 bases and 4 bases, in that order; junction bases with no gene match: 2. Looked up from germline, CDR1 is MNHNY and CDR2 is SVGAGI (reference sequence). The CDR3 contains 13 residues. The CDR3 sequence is CASSRGQGYGYTF. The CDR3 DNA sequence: TGTGCCAGCAGTAGGGGACAGGGCTATGGCTACACCTTC.

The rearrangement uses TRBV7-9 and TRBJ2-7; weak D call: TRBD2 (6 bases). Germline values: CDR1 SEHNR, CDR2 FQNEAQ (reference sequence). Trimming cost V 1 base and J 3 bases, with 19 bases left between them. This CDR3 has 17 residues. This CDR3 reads CASSLGSGAGLFYEQYF. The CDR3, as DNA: TGTGCCAGCAGCTTAGGGTCGGGAGCGGGTCTTTTCTACGAGCAGTACTTC.

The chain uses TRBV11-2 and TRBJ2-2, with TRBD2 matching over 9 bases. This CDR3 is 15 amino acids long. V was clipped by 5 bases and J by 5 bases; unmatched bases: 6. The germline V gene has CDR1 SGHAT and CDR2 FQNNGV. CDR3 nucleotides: TGTGCCAGCAGCCTGGGACTAGCACAGACCGGGGAGCTGTTTTTT. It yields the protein CASSLGLAQTGELFF.

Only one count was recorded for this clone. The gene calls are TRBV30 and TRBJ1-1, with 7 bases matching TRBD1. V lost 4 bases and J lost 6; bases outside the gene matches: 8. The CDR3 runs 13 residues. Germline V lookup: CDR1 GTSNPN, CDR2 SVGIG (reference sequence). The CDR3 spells CAWTRTGGAEAFF. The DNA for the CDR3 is TGTGCCTGGACGCGGACAGGAGGGGCTGAAGCTTTCTTT.

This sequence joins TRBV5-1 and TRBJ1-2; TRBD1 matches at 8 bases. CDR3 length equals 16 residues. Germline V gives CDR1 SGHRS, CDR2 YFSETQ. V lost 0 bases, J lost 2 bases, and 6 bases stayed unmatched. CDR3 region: CASSLVTRGHNYGYTF. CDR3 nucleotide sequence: TGCGCCAGCAGCTTGGTAACCAGGGGGCACAACTATGGCTACACCTTC. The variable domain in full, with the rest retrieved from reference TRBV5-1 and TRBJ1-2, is KAGVTQTPRYLIKTRGQQVTLSCSPISGHRSVSWYQQTPGQGLQFLFEYFSETQRNKGNFPGRFSGRQFSNSRSEMNVSTLELGDSALYLCASSLVTRGHNYGYTFGSGTRLTVV.

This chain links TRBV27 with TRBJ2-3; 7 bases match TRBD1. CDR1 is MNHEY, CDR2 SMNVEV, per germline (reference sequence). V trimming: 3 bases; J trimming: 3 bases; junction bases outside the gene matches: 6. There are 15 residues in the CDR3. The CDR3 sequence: CASSFMNRGTDTQYF. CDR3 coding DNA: TGTGCCAGCAGTTTCATGAACAGGGGAACAGATACGCAGTATTTT.

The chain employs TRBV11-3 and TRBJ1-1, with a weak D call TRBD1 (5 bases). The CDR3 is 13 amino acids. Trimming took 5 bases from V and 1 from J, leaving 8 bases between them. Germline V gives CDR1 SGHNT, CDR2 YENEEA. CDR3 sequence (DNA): TGTGCCAGCAGCAAGGGGCGGAACACTGAAGCTTTCTTT. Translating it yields CASSKGRNTEAFF.

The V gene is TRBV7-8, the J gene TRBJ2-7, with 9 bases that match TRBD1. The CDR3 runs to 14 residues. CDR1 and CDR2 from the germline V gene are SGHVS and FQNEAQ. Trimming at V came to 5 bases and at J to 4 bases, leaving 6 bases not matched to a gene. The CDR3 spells CASSPDRGIYEQYF. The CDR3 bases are TGTGCCAGCAGCCCGGACAGGGGAATATACGAGCAGTACTTC.

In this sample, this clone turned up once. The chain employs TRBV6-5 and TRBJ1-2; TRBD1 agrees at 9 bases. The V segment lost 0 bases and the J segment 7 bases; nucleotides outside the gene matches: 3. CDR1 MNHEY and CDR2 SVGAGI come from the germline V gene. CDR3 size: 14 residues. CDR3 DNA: TGTGCCAGCAGTTACTCGGGACAGGGAGGTGGCTACACCTTC. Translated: CASSYSGQGGGYTF.

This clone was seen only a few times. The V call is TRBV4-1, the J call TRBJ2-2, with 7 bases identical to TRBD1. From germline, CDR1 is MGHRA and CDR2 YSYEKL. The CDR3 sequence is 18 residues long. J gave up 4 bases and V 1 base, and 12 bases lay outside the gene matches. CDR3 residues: CASSQGPAGGSSTGELFF. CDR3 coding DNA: TGCGCCAGCAGCCAAGGTCCCGCAGGGGGTAGTAGCACCGGGGAGCTGTTTTTT.

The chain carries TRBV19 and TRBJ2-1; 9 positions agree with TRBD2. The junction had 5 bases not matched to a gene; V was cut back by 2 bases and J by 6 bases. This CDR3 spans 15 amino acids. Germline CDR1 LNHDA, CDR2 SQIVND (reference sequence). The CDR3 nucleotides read TGTGCCAGTAGTATAAAAGGCGGGAGGGCCAATGAGCAGTTCTTC. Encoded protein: CASSIKGGRANEQFF.

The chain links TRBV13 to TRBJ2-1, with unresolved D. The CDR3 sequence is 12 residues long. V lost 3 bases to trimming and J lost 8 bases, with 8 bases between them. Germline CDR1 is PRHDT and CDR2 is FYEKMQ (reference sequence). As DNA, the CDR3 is TGTGCCAGCAGCTTGACCAGCGATGAGCAGTTCTTC. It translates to CASSLTSDEQFF.

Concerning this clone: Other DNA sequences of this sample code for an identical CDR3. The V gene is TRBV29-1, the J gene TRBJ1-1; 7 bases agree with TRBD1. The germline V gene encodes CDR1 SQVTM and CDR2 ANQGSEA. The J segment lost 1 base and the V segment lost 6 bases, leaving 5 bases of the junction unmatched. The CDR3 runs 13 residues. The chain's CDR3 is CSVRGQENTEAFF. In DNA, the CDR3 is TGCAGCGTACGTGGACAGGAGAACACTGAAGCTTTCTTT. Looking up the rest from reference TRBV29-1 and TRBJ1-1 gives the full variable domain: SAVISQKPSRDICQRGTSLTIQCQVDSQVTMMFWYRQQPGQSLTLIATANQGSEATYESGFVIDKFPISRPNLTFSTLTVSNMSPEDSSIYLCSVRGQENTEAFFGQGTRLTVV.

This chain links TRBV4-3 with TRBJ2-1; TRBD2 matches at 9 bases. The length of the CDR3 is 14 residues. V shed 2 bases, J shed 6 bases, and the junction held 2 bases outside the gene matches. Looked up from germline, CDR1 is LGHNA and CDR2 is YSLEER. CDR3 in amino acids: CASSQWTSANEQFF. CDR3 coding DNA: TGCGCCAGCAGCCAATGGACTAGCGCCAATGAGCAGTTCTTC.

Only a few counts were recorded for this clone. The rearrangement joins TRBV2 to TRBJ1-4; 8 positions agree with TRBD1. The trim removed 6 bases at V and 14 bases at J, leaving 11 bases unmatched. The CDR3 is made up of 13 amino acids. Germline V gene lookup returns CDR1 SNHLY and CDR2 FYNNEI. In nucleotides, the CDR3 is TGTGCCAGCAGGGACAGGGAGAAGGACGTGCTGTTTTTT. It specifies CASRDREKDVLFF. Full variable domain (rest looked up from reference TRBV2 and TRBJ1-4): EPEVTQTPSHQVTQMGQEVILRCVPISNHLYFYWYRQILGQKVEFLVSFYNNEISEKSEIFDDQFSVERPDGSNFTLKIRSTKLEDSAMYFCASRDREKDVLFFGSGTQLSVL.

The chain's CDR3 is CASSAGPYEQYF. The DNA for the CDR3 is TGTGCCAGTTCAGCAGGGCCCTACGAGCAGTACTTC. The rearrangement links TRBV19 to TRBJ2-7; the D gene is possibly TRBD1 (5 bases). Trimming took 8 bases from V and 2 from J, leaving 10 bases between them. Germline V gene sequence: CDR1 LNHDA, CDR2 SQIVND (reference sequence). The CDR3 is 12 amino acids.

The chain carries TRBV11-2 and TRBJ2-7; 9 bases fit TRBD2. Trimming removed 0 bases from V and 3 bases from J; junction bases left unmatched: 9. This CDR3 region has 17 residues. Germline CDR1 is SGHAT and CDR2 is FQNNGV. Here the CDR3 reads CASSLDVGTSHYYEQYF. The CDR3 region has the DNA TGTGCCAGCAGCTTAGATGTCGGGACTAGCCACTACTACGAGCAGTACTTC.

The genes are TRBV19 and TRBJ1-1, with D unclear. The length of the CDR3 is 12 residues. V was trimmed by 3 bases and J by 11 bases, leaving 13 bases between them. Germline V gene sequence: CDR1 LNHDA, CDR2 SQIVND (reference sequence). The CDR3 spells CASSIPGRKAFF. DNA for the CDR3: TGTGCCAGTAGTATCCCCGGGAGGAAGGCTTTCTTT.

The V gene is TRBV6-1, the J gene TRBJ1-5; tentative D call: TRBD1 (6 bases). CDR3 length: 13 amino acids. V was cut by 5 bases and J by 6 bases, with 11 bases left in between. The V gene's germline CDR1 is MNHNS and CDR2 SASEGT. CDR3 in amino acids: CASSTHRVQPQHF. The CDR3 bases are TGTGCCAGCAGTACTCACAGGGTTCAGCCCCAGCATTTT.

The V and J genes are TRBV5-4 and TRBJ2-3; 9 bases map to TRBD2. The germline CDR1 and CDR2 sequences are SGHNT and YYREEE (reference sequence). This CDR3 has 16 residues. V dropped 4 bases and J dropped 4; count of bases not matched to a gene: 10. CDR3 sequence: CASSPPRGGGADTQYF. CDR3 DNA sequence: TGTGCCAGCAGCCCCCCGCGGGGGGGCGGGGCAGATACGCAGTATTTT.